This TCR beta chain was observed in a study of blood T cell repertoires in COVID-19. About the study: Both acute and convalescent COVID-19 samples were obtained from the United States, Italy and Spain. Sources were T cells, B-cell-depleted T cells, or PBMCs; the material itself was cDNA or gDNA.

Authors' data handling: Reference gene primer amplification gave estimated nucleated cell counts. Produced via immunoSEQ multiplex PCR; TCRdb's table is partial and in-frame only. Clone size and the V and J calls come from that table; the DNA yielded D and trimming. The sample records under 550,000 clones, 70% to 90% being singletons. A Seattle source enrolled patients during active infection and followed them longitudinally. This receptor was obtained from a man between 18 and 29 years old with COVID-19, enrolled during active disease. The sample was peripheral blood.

CDR3 nucleotide sequence: TGTGCCACCAGTGACCCGGGACAGGGTATCAATGAGCAGTTCTTC. Its protein is CATSDPGQGINEQFF. The chain couples TRBV24-1 to TRBJ2-1; 9 positions agree with TRBD1. V dropped 4 bases and J dropped 6; count of bases not matched to a gene: 6. CDR1 and CDR2 from the germline V gene are KGHDR and SFDVKD. The CDR3 has 15 amino acids.